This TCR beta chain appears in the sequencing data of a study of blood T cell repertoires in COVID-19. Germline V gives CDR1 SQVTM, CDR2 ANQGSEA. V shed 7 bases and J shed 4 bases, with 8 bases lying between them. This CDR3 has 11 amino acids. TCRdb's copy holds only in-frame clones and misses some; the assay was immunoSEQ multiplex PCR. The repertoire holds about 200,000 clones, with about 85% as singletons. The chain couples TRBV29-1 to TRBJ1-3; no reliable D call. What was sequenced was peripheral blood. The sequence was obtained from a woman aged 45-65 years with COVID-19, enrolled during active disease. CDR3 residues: CSGSYGNTIYF. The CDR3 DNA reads TGCAGCGGCAGTTACGGAAACACCATATATTTT.